Below are 3 T cell receptor beta chains sequenced from a single sample in a study of cytomegalovirus exposure and HLA in healthy donors. Primers for the PCR totalled 60 Vbeta and 13 Jbeta. This table comes from immunoSEQ multiplex PCR, and its TCRdb copy is limited to in-frame clones, with some not included. The sample lists approximately 190,000 clones; about 90% were seen once. Sequenced sample: PBMCs. These receptors were taken from a man aged 25 to 40 in good health and CMV-seronegative.

This clone was seen a handful of times. V usage is TRBV7-9 and J usage is TRBJ1-2; no clear D. The length of the CDR3 is 18 residues. Germline V CDR1 and CDR2: SEHNR, FQNEAQ (reference sequence). V lost 2 bases and J 8 bases, leaving 27 bases between the germline ends. The DNA of the CDR3 is TGTGCCAGCAGCTTACCCCGGTCGGGAGACGCAGCCCGTAGAGGCTACACCTTC. Its protein is CASSLPRSGDAARRGYTF. Full variable domain (missing parts from reference TRBV7-9 and TRBJ1-2): DTGVSQNPRHKITKRGQNVTFRCDPISEHNRLYWYRQTLGQGPEFLTYFQNEAQLEKSRLLSDRFSAERPKGSFSTLEIQRTEQGDSAMYLCASSLPRSGDAARRGYTFGSGTRLTVV.

The chain links TRBV29-1 to TRBJ2-1; D is possibly TRBD2 (6 bases). Germline V gives CDR1 SQVTM, CDR2 ANQGSEA. The V and J ends lost 6 bases and 4 bases respectively, with 13 bases between them. This CDR3 has 13 amino acids. The CDR3 reads CSVPGSGYNEQFF. The CDR3 coding sequence is TGCAGCGTCCCCGGGAGTGGTTACAATGAGCAGTTCTTC.

The rearrangement joins TRBV11-2 to TRBJ2-7, with 10 bases fitting TRBD2. The trim removed 4 bases at V and 5 bases at J, leaving 8 bases unmatched. The CDR3 extends over 15 amino acids. Germline-derived CDR1 and CDR2 are SGHAT and FQNNGV. The CDR3 sequence is CASSSELAGNNEQYF. The CDR3, as DNA: TGTGCCAGCAGCTCCGAACTAGCGGGGAATAACGAGCAGTACTTC.